This T cell receptor (beta chain) was recovered during a study of T cell changes during pregnancy in multiple sclerosis. Only in-frame clones appear in the TCRdb table, and some are missing; sequencing was by immunoSEQ multiplex PCR. Among about 36,000 clones listed, 93% were seen once. With V trimmed by 3 bases and J by 3 bases, 8 bases remained unmatched. CDR1 and CDR2 from the germline V gene are LGHNA and YSLEER. There are 16 residues in the CDR3. V gene TRBV4-3 combines with J gene TRBJ2-3, with 8 bases fitting TRBD2. This clonotype was sampled from a female donor with multiple sclerosis, enrolled in a pregnancy study. This specimen consisted of CD4+ T cells from peripheral blood mononuclear cells, obtained in the first trimester of pregnancy. The CDR3 loop reads CASSQMAGGRTDTQYF. The DNA of the CDR3 is TGCGCCAGCAGCCAGATGGCGGGGGGTAGGACAGATACGCAGTATTTT.